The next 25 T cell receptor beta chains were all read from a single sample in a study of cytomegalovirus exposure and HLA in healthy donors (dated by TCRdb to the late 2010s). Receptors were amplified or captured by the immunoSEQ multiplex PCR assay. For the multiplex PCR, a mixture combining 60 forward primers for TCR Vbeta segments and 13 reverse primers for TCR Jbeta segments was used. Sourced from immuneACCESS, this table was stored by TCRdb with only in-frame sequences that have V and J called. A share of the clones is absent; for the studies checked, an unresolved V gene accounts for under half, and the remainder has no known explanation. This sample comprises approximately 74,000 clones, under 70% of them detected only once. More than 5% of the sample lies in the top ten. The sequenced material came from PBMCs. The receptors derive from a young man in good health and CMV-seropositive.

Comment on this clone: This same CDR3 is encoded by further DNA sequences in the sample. The CDR3 region is CASSLATNTGELFF. CDR3 bases: TGCGCCAGCAGCCTGGCCACGAACACCGGGGAGCTGTTTTTT. The rearrangement uses TRBV5-1 and TRBJ2-2, with D uncertain. Per the germline V gene, CDR1 is SGHRS and CDR2 is YFSETQ. The CDR3 is 14 amino acids. Trimming took 4 bases from V and 0 from J, leaving 7 bases between them.

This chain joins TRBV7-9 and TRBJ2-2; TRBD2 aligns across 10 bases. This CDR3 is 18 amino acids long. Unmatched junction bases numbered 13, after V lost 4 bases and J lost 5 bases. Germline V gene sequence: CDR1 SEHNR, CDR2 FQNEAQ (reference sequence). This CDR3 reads CASSSQRVAGGWTGELFF. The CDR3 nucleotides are TGTGCCAGCAGCTCCCAACGTGTAGCGGGAGGTTGGACCGGGGAGCTGTTTTTT.

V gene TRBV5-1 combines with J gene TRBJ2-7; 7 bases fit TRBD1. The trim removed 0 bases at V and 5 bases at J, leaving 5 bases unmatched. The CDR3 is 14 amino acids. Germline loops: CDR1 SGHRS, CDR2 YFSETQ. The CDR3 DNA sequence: TGCGCCAGCAGCTTGGAGGGGGCCCCCCACGAGCAGTACTTC. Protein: CASSLEGAPHEQYF.

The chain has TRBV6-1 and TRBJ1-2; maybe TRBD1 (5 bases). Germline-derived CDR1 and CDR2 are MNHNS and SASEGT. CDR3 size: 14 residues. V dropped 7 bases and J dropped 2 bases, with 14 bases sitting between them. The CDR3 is CASILRGGNYGYTF. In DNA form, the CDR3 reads TGTGCCAGCATCCTTAGGGGAGGGAACTATGGCTACACCTTC.

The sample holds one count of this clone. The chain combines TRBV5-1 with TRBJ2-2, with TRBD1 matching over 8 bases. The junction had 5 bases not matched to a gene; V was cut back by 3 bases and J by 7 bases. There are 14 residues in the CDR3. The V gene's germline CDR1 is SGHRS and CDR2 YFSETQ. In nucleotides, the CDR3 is TGCGCCAGCAGCTGGACAGGGCAGGGCGGGGAGCTGTTTTTT. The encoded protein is CASSWTGQGGELFF.

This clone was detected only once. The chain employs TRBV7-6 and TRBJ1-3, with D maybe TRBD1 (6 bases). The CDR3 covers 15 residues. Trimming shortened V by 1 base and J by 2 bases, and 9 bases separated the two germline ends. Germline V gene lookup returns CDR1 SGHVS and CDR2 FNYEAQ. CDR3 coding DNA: TGTGCCAGCAGCTTAGTGGCAGGGGCTGGAAACACCATATATTTT. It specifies CASSLVAGAGNTIYF.

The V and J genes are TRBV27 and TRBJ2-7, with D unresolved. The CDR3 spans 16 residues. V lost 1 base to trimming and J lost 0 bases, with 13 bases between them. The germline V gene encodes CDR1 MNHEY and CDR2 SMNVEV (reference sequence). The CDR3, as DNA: TGTGCCAGCAGTTTATATCCCGAGGCATACTCCTACGAGCAGTACTTC. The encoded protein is CASSLYPEAYSYEQYF.

CDR3 region: CASSVRVDSYNEQFF. CDR3 in DNA: TGTGCCAGCAGCGTTAGAGTCGACTCCTACAATGAGCAGTTCTTC. The chain recombines TRBV5-6 with TRBJ2-1, with D unresolved. There are 15 residues in the CDR3. The germline V gene encodes CDR1 SGHDT and CDR2 YYEEEE. Trimming left V 4 bases short and J 0 bases short, with 11 bases between.

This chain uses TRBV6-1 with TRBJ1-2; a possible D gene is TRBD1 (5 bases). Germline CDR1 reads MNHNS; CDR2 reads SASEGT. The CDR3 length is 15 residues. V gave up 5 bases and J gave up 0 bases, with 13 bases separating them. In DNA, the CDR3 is TGTGCCAGCAGTCAGACAGACCACCCTAACTATGGCTACACCTTC. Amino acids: CASSQTDHPNYGYTF.

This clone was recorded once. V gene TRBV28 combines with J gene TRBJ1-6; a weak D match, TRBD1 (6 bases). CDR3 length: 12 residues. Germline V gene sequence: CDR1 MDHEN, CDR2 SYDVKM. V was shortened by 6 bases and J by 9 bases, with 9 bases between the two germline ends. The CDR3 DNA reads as TGTGCCAGCAGCCTACAGGGTTCACCCCTCCACTTT. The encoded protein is CASSLQGSPLHF. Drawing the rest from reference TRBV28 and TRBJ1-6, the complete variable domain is DVKVTQSSRYLVKRTGEKVFLECVQDMDHENMFWYRQDPGLGLRLIYFSYDVKMKEKGDIPEGYSVSREKKERFSLILESASTNQTSMYLCASSLQGSPLHFGNGTRLTVT.

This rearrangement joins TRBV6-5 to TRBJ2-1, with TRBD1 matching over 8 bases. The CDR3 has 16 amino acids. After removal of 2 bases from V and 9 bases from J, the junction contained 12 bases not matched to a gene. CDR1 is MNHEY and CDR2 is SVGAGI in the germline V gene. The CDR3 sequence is CASSYRPGTGGGEQFF. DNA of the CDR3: TGTGCCAGCAGTTACCGACCCGGGACAGGTGGTGGTGAGCAGTTCTTC.

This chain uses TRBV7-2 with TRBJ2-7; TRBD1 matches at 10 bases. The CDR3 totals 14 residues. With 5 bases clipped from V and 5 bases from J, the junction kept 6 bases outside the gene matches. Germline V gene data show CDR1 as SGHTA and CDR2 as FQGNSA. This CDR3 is CASSPSGTGDEQYF. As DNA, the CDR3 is TGTGCCAGCAGCCCATCCGGGACAGGGGACGAGCAGTACTTC.

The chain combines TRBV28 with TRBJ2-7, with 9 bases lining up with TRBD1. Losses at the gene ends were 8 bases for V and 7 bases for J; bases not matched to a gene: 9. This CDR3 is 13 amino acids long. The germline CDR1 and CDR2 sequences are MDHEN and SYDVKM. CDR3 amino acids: CASRQGGFEEQYF. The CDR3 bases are TGTGCCAGCCGACAGGGGGGTTTCGAGGAGCAGTACTTC.

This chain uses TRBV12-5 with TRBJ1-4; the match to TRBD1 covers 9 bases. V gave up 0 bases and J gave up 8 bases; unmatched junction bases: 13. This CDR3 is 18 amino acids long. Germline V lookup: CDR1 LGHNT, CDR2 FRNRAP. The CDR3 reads CASGLVPVGTGPGEKLFF. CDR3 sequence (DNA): TGTGCTAGTGGTTTGGTACCAGTCGGGACAGGGCCGGGAGAAAAACTGTTTTTT.

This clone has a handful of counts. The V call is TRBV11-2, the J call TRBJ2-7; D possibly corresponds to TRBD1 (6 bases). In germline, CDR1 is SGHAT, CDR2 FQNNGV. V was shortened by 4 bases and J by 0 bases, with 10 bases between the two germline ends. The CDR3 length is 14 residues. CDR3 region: CASSSTGTSYEQYF. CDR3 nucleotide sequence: TGTGCCAGCAGCTCCACAGGGACCTCCTACGAGCAGTACTTC.

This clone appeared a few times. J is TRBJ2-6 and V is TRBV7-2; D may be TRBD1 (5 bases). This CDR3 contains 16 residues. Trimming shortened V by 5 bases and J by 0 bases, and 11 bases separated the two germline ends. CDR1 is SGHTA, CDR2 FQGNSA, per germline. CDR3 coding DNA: TGTGCCAGCAGCAGAGACAGATTCTCTGGGGCCAACGTCCTGACTTTC. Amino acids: CASSRDRFSGANVLTF.

CDR3 nucleotide sequence: TGTGCCAGCAGCGTACAGGGGGCCGGGGAGCTGTTTTTT. Translation: CASSVQGAGELFF. This chain uses TRBV9 with TRBJ2-2; 7 bases align to TRBD1. The CDR3 is 13 amino acids. From germline, CDR1 is SGDLS and CDR2 YYNGEE. The trim removed 1 base at V and 6 bases at J, leaving 0 bases unmatched.

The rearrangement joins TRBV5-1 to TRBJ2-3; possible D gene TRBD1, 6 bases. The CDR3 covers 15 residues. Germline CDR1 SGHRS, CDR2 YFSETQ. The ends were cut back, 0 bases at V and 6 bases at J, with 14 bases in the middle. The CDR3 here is CASSLDRASGDTQYF. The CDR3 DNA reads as TGCGCCAGCAGCTTGGACAGGGCCTCGGGCGATACGCAGTATTTT.

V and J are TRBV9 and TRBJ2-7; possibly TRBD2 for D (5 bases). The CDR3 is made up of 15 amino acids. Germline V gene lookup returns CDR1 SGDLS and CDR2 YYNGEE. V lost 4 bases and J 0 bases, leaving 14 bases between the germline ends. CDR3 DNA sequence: TGTGCCAGCAGCCCGGACGGACGGGGCTCCTACGAGCAGTACTTC. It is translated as CASSPDGRGSYEQYF.

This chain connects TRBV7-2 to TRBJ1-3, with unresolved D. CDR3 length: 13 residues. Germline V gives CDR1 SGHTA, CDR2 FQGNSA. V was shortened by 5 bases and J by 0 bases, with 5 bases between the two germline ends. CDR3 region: CASSLPSGNTIYF. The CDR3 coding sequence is TGTGCCAGCAGCCTTCCCTCTGGAAACACCATATATTTT.

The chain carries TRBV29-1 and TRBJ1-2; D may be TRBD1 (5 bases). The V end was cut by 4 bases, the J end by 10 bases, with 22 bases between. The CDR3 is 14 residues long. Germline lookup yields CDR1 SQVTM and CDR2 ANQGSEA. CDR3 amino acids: CSVVFNGGDPDYTF. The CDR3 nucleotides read TGCAGCGTTGTTTTTAATGGAGGGGACCCGGACTACACCTTC.

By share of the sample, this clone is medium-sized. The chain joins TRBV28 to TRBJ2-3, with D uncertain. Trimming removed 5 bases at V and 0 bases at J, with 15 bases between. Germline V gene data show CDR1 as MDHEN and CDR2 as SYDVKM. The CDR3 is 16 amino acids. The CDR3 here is CASSALGRLSTDTQYF. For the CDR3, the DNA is TGTGCCAGCAGTGCTCTCGGCAGACTCAGCACAGATACGCAGTATTTT.

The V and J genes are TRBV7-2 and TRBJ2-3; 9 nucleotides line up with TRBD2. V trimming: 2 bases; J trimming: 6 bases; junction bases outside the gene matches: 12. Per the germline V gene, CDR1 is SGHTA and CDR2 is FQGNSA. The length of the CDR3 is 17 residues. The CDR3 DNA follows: TGTGCCAGCAGCTTATACCTAACGGCGGGAGGGCCGGATACGCAGTATTTT. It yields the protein CASSLYLTAGGPDTQYF.

This CDR3 reads CSGGSGFTYNEQFF. As DNA, the CDR3 is TGCAGCGGTGGTTCGGGGTTCACCTACAATGAGCAGTTCTTC. The chain combines TRBV29-1 with TRBJ2-1; TRBD2 is a possible D gene (5 bases). The CDR3 length is 14 residues. Germline V lookup: CDR1 SQVTM, CDR2 ANQGSEA. The germline V and J ends were trimmed by 7 bases and 2 bases, with 15 bases remaining between them.

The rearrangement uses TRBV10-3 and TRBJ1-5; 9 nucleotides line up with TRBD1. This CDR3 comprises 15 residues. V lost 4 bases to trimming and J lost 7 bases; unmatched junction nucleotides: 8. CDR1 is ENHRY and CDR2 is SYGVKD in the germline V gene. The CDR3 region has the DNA TGTGCCATCAGTGGAAAACAGGGGGCTGGGCAGCCCCAGCATTTT. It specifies CAISGKQGAGQPQHF.